This TCR beta chain was recovered during a study of T cell changes during pregnancy in multiple sclerosis. As concerns this clone: The junction shows a germline mismatch at one end, possibly a read error.

CDR3 length: 12 residues. From germline, CDR1 is MGHRA and CDR2 YSYEKL. Sequenced by immunoSEQ multiplex PCR; TCRdb stores in-frame clones only, minus some. This sample has tens of thousands of clones, with over 90% found just once. The receptor was isolated from a female donor with multiple sclerosis, enrolled in a pregnancy study. The V call is TRBV4-1, the J call TRBJ1-1; no clear D. The sample consisted of peripheral blood, taken in the third trimester of pregnancy. The CDR3 DNA follows: TGCGCCAGCAGCCAGCCCAACAGTGAAGCTTTCTTT. Translating it yields CASSQPNSEAFF.